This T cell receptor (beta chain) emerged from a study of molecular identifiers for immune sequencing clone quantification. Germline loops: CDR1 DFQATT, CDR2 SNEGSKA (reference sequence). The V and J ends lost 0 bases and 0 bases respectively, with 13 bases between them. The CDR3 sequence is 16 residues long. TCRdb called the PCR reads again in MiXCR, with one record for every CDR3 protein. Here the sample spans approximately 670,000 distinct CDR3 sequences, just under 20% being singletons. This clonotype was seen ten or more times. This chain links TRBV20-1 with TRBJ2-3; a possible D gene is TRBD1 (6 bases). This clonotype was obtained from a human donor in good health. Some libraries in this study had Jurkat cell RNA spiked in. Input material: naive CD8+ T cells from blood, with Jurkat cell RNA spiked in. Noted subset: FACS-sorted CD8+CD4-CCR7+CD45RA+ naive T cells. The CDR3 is CSARDHMGASTDTQYF. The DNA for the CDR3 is TGCAGTGCTAGAGACCACATGGGGGCGAGCACAGATACGCAGTATTTT.